The 32 T cell receptor beta chains below were found in one sample sequenced in a study of T cells in localized non-small cell lung cancer. Libraries were prepared by immunoSEQ multiplex PCR; TCRdb keeps only in-frame clonotypes and omits some of them. The sample yields 65,000 to 80,000 clones, approximately 84% seen once. The source material was peripheral blood, sampled before any cancer treatment. The source is a female donor over 55 with stage I lung adenocarcinoma.

J is TRBJ2-1 and V is TRBV27; TRBD2 aligns across 8 bases. V was clipped by 9 bases and J by 0 bases; unmatched bases: 10. CDR1 and CDR2 (germline): MNHEY, SMNVEV (reference sequence). The CDR3 is made up of 16 amino acids. The CDR3 sequence is CASRGGGDRSYNEQFF. The DNA of the CDR3 is TGTGCCAGTCGGGGGGGCGGGGATCGCTCCTACAATGAGCAGTTCTTC.

This chain connects TRBV19 to TRBJ1-6; D is unresolved. Deletions cut 5 bases from V and 9 bases from J, with 17 bases between. CDR1 and CDR2 (germline): LNHDA, SQIVND (reference sequence). This CDR3 comprises 15 residues. CDR3 DNA: TGTGCCAGTAGTCCTCGTGACATGGTCACTTCACCCCTCCACTTT. Protein: CASSPRDMVTSPLHF.

V usage is TRBV5-1 and J usage is TRBJ2-1, with D possibly matching TRBD2 (5 bases). Germline values: CDR1 SGHRS, CDR2 YFSETQ. The CDR3 is 16 amino acids. The V gene lost 0 bases and the J gene lost 4 bases, with 14 bases spanning the gap. The DNA of the CDR3 is TGCGCCAGCAGCTTGGTGGCCGGGGAGTTATACAATGAGCAGTTCTTC. Translation: CASSLVAGELYNEQFF. The full variable domain, in which reference TRBV5-1 and TRBJ2-1 provide the parts outside the CDR3, is KAGVTQTPRYLIKTRGQQVTLSCSPISGHRSVSWYQQTPGQGLQFLFEYFSETQRNKGNFPGRFSGRQFSNSRSEMNVSTLELGDSALYLCASSLVAGELYNEQFFGPGTRLTVL.

The chain links TRBV7-9 to TRBJ1-1, with TRBD1 identical over 7 bases. V lost 6 bases to trimming and J lost 5 bases; unmatched junction nucleotides: 12. CDR1 and CDR2 (germline): SEHNR, FQNEAQ (reference sequence). This CDR3 has 15 amino acids. The CDR3 protein is CASSSAGGVGTEAFF. The CDR3 coding sequence is TGTGCCAGCAGTTCCGCAGGGGGGGTAGGGACTGAAGCTTTCTTT.

V usage is TRBV4-1 and J usage is TRBJ2-7; tentatively, D is TRBD2 (6 bases). The CDR3 extends over 17 amino acids. CDR1 and CDR2 from the germline V gene are MGHRA and YSYEKL. V lost 0 bases and J lost 7, with 22 bases in between. Here the CDR3 reads CASSQEVSQRRAGEQYF. As DNA, the CDR3 is TGCGCCAGCAGCCAAGAAGTCAGTCAGCGGAGGGCTGGGGAGCAGTACTTC.

This chain joins TRBV6-1 and TRBJ1-2; a possible D gene is TRBD1 (5 bases). This CDR3 comprises 13 residues. Trimming left V 4 bases short and J 5 bases short, with 11 bases between. CDR1 and CDR2 (germline): MNHNS, SASEGT. For the CDR3, the DNA is TGTGCCAGCAGTGTCCAGGGTGATTATGGCTACACCTTC. It is translated as CASSVQGDYGYTF.

The chain recombines TRBV4-1 with TRBJ1-6, with D unclear. Per germline, CDR1 MGHRA and CDR2 YSYEKL. V dropped 1 base and J dropped 13 bases, with 14 bases sitting between them. The CDR3 runs to 14 residues. The CDR3 sequence: CASSQGPSSRPLHF. DNA for the CDR3: TGCGCCAGCAGCCAAGGTCCTTCAAGTCGGCCCCTCCACTTT.

CDR3 sequence reads: CASSWGSGDYEQYF. CDR3 DNA sequence: TGTGCCAGCAGCTGGGGTAGCGGGGATTACGAGCAGTACTTC. The rearrangement uses TRBV7-2 and TRBJ2-7; TRBD2 matches 8 bases. This CDR3 spans 14 amino acids. V lost 4 bases to trimming and J lost 4 bases; unmatched junction nucleotides: 6. CDR1 and CDR2 from the germline V gene are SGHTA and FQGNSA.

V is TRBV19 and J is TRBJ1-2, with D hard to call. Trimming cost V 3 bases and J 0 bases, with 5 bases left between them. Germline V gives CDR1 LNHDA, CDR2 SQIVND (reference sequence). The CDR3 consists of 13 residues. The CDR3 DNA follows: TGTGCCAGTAGTATTCAGTCTAACTATGGCTACACCTTC. Translation: CASSIQSNYGYTF. The variable domain in full, with the rest retrieved from reference TRBV19 and TRBJ1-2, is DGGITQSPKYLFRKEGQNVTLSCEQNLNHDAMYWYRQDPGQGLRLIYYSQIVNDFQKGDIAEGYSVSREKKESFPLTVTSAQKNPTAFYLCASSIQSNYGYTFGSGTRLTVV.

The J gene is TRBJ2-5, the V gene TRBV7-2; no clear D. The CDR3 spans 14 residues. Germline V gene data show CDR1 as SGHTA and CDR2 as FQGNSA. Trimming stripped 2 bases from V and 2 bases from J, with 9 bases between. CDR3 DNA sequence: TGTGCCAGCAGCTTAATACGGCAACAAGAGACCCAGTACTTC. Protein sequence: CASSLIRQQETQYF.

This clone was detected only once. The chain carries TRBV2 and TRBJ1-2; D remains ambiguous. This CDR3 contains 11 residues. CDR1 SNHLY and CDR2 FYNNEI come from the germline V gene. Trimming took off 6 bases at V and 13 bases at J, with 15 bases between the two ends. CDR3 DNA: TGTGCCAGCAGATTTGGAGGCCTGCGCACCTTC. This gives the protein CASRFGGLRTF.

With respect to this clone: This CDR3 is also generated by other DNA sequences in the sample. This rearrangement joins TRBV5-1 to TRBJ2-5; the D is unclear. Germline CDR1 is SGHRS and CDR2 is YFSETQ. Trimming took 0 bases from V and 4 from J, leaving 4 bases between them. The CDR3 runs to 12 residues. CDR3 in amino acids: CASSLAGETQYF. The CDR3 DNA follows: TGCGCCAGCAGCTTGGCCGGAGAGACCCAGTACTTC.

CDR3 in amino acids: CASSDVGGAFDEQFF. The CDR3 DNA is TGTGCCAGCAGTGACGTGGGGGGGGCGTTCGATGAGCAGTTCTTC. The chain couples TRBV2 to TRBJ2-1; D might be TRBD2 (7 bases). V lost 3 bases, J lost 8 bases, and 17 bases lay in between. The CDR3 length is 15 residues. CDR1 is SNHLY and CDR2 is FYNNEI in the germline V gene.

V is TRBV21-1 and J is TRBJ2-1; TRBD2 is the table's D call, not checked against the DNA. TRBV21-1 constitutes a pseudogene. The CDR3 is 14 residues long. The CDR3 region is CASSRTSSYNEQFF. CDR3 DNA sequence: TGTGCCAGCAGCCGGACTAGCTCCTACAATGAGCAGTTCTTC.

The genes are TRBV7-3 and TRBJ2-1, with 8 bases that match TRBD2. This CDR3 contains 15 residues. The ends lost 5 bases at V and 8 bases at J; junction bases unmatched: 11. In germline, CDR1 is SGHTA, CDR2 FQGTGA. The CDR3 loop reads CASSLQAGAIDEQFF. Written as DNA, the CDR3 is TGTGCCAGCAGCCTACAAGCGGGAGCTATCGATGAGCAGTTCTTC.

In its sample, this clone was seen a few times. This chain uses TRBV9 with TRBJ2-3; the D gene is possibly TRBD1 (7 bases). Trimming took 4 bases from V and 12 from J, leaving 27 bases between them. CDR1 SGDLS and CDR2 YYNGEE come from the germline V gene. CDR3 length: 16 amino acids. The CDR3 nucleotides read TGTGCCAGCAGCACCCAGGGGGGAGCGGCTCAGATCCTCCAGTATTTT. It codes for CASSTQGGAAQILQYF.

The J gene is TRBJ2-2, the V gene TRBV20-1; the D is unclear. Germline V lookup: CDR1 DFQATT, CDR2 SNEGSKA (reference sequence). The CDR3 contains 11 residues. The ends were cut back, 6 bases at V and 5 bases at J, with 7 bases in the middle. The CDR3 DNA reads as TGCAGTGCCGTGAAAACCGGGGAGCTGTTTTTT. Translated, it gives CSAVKTGELFF.

The sample holds one count of this clone. The chain employs TRBV5-1 and TRBJ1-1; D is possibly TRBD1 (6 bases). The V gene's germline CDR1 is SGHRS and CDR2 YFSETQ. Trimming cost V 2 bases and J 2 bases, with 10 bases left between them. The CDR3 consists of 14 residues. Written as DNA, the CDR3 is TGCGCCAGCAGCTTCAGGGGAGACAACACTGAAGCTTTCTTT. Encoded protein: CASSFRGDNTEAFF.

The V gene is TRBV7-2, the J gene TRBJ2-7; D assignment may be TRBD1 or TRBD2 (6 bases each). The CDR3 covers 14 residues. CDR1 is SGHTA, CDR2 FQGNSA, per germline. Trimming took off 5 bases at V and 6 bases at J, with 17 bases between the two ends. The CDR3 DNA reads as TGTGCCAGCAGCCTGCGGGACACCCGTCGCGAGCAGTACTTC. Protein product: CASSLRDTRREQYF.

The CDR3 protein is CASSLRLAGGRNEQFF. In nucleotides, the CDR3 is TGTGCCAGCAGCTTACGGCTAGCGGGAGGGAGAAATGAGCAGTTCTTC. The rearrangement links TRBV7-8 to TRBJ2-1, with 12 bases matching TRBD2. Germline CDR1 and CDR2: SGHVS and FQNEAQ. V lost 2 bases and J lost 7; bases outside the gene matches: 6. The CDR3 is 16 residues long.

The V gene is TRBV19, the J gene TRBJ1-4; TRBD1 matches at 8 bases. The CDR3 runs to 16 residues. Germline CDR1 is LNHDA and CDR2 is SQIVND (reference sequence). V gave up 10 bases and J gave up 7 bases; unmatched junction bases: 17. Written as DNA, the CDR3 is TGTGCCACCAGTAGTATAGTAGCAGGGGGCGCTGAAAAACTGTTTTTT. Translation gives CATSSIVAGGAEKLFF.

The V call is TRBV19, the J call TRBJ2-5; 11 positions match TRBD2. V trimming: 3 bases; J trimming: 2 bases; junction bases outside the gene matches: 5. This CDR3 contains 16 residues. Germline V lookup: CDR1 LNHDA, CDR2 SQIVND (reference sequence). In DNA form, the CDR3 reads TGTGCCAGTAGTATCCTTGCTAGCGGGGGGCAAGAGACCCAGTACTTC. Its translation is CASSILASGGQETQYF. The full variable domain, in which reference TRBV19 and TRBJ2-5 provide the parts outside the CDR3, is DGGITQSPKYLFRKEGQNVTLSCEQNLNHDAMYWYRQDPGQGLRLIYYSQIVNDFQKGDIAEGYSVSREKKESFPLTVTSAQKNPTAFYLCASSILASGGQETQYFGPGTRLLVL.

V usage is TRBV7-6 and J usage is TRBJ1-2, with D possibly matching TRBD1 (5 bases). Trimming shortened V by 3 bases and J by 7 bases, and 6 bases separated the two germline ends. The CDR3 contains 11 residues. The germline V gene has CDR1 SGHVS and CDR2 FNYEAQ. The DNA for the CDR3 is TGTGCCAGCAGCTTGAGGGGTGGCTACACCTTC. Amino acids: CASSLRGGYTF. Full variable domain (outside the CDR3, taken from reference TRBV7-6 and TRBJ1-2): GAGVSQSPRYKVTKRGQDVALRCDPISGHVSLYWYRQALGQGPEFLTYFNYEAQQDKSGLPNDRFSAERPEGSISTLTIQRTEQRDSAMYRCASSLRGGYTFGSGTRLTVV.

Turning to this clone: One end of the junction varies from germline; a read error may be responsible. The V call is TRBV29-1, the J call TRBJ1-2; 7 positions match TRBD1. The CDR3 is 13 amino acids. Germline lookup yields CDR1 SQVTM and CDR2 ANQGSEA. In DNA, the CDR3 is TGCAGCGTTGAAGAAACTACAGGGGCTGATTCTATTTTC. Amino acids: CSVEETTGADSIF.

CDR3 sequence (DNA): TGCGCCAGCAGCCTCACAGGGGTGGGCAATTCACCCCTCCACTTT. Its translation: CASSLTGVGNSPLHF. This chain uses TRBV5-1 with TRBJ1-6, with 7 nucleotides matching TRBD1. After removal of 4 bases from V and 7 bases from J, the junction contained 8 bases not matched to a gene. Germline CDR1 SGHRS, CDR2 YFSETQ. The CDR3 spans 15 residues.

The chain uses TRBV2 and TRBJ2-2; 9 nucleotides agree with TRBD1. Per the germline V gene, CDR1 is SNHLY and CDR2 is FYNNEI. Trimming took 11 bases from V and 6 from J; bases not matched to a gene: 7. CDR3 size: 13 residues. The CDR3 nucleotides are TGTGCCGGGAAACAGGGGGCCGCCGGGGAGCTGTTTTTT. Translating it yields CAGKQGAAGELFF.

Turning to this clone: At one boundary the junction diverges from the germline segment, which might be a read error. The J gene is TRBJ2-1, the V gene TRBV7-7, with D perhaps matching TRBD1 or TRBD2 (6 bases each). Germline V lookup: CDR1 SSHAT, CDR2 FNYEAQ (reference sequence). There are 14 residues in the CDR3. The CDR3 nucleotides read TGTGCTAGCAGCTTAGCGGAGGTCGGGACAGAGCAGTTCTTC. Amino acid sequence: CASSLAEVGTEQFF.

This chain links TRBV7-9 with TRBJ2-7; D possibly matches TRBD1 or TRBD2 (5 bases each). Germline V gene data show CDR1 as SEHNR and CDR2 as FQNEAQ (reference sequence). Trimming cost V 4 bases and J 6 bases, with 7 bases left between them. The CDR3 is 11 amino acids. CDR3 sequence: CASSSGGEQYF. The CDR3 coding sequence is TGTGCCAGCAGCTCTGGGGGCGAGCAGTACTTC.

This clone was seen only a few times. CDR3 region: CASSFSLAGNEQFF. The CDR3 DNA sequence: TGTGCCAGCAGCTTTTCACTAGCGGGGAATGAGCAGTTCTTC. The J gene is TRBJ2-1, the V gene TRBV7-6, with 10 nucleotides matching TRBD2. Germline assignment: CDR1 SGHVS and CDR2 FNYEAQ. Trimming took 3 bases from V and 7 from J; bases not matched to a gene: 3. The CDR3 sequence is 14 residues long. Full variable domain (outside the CDR3, taken from reference TRBV7-6 and TRBJ2-1): GAGVSQSPRYKVTKRGQDVALRCDPISGHVSLYWYRQALGQGPEFLTYFNYEAQQDKSGLPNDRFSAERPEGSISTLTIQRTEQRDSAMYRCASSFSLAGNEQFFGPGTRLTVL.

This clone was observed once. The chain carries TRBV7-2 and TRBJ1-4; D remains ambiguous. The CDR3 is 14 residues long. V gave up 6 bases and J gave up 7 bases, with 15 bases separating them. CDR1 is SGHTA and CDR2 is FQGNSA in the germline V gene. CDR3: CASSSREKGEKLFF. The CDR3 region has the DNA TGTGCCAGCAGTTCACGGGAAAAGGGTGAAAAACTGTTTTTT.

This rearrangement joins TRBV6-1 to TRBJ2-4; D is undetermined. Germline CDR1 is MNHNS and CDR2 is SASEGT. V lost 7 bases and J lost 13, with 20 bases in between. This CDR3 contains 13 residues. The CDR3 is CASTPPGPIKQYF. The DNA for the CDR3 is TGTGCCAGCACCCCACCGGGTCCTATTAAACAGTACTTC.

The chain combines TRBV7-8 with TRBJ1-4, with unresolved D. This CDR3 is 11 amino acids long. CDR1 is SGHVS and CDR2 is FQNEAQ in the germline V gene. The V end lost 2 bases, the J end lost 7 bases, and 2 bases lay between the germline ends. This chain's CDR3 is CASSLSEKLFF. CDR3 bases: TGTGCCAGCAGCTTAAGTGAAAAACTGTTTTTT.